Each of the 21 T cell receptor beta chains below was sequenced from the same sample in a study of blood T cell repertoires in COVID-19. Sequencing used immunoSEQ multiplex PCR; TCRdb keeps in-frame clones, though not all of them. The sample has around 170,000 clones, about 88% seen once. The source material was PBMCs or T cells enriched from blood (not recorded which). Every receptor here comes from a woman aged 18-30 years who had recovered from COVID-19.

The chain uses TRBV5-1 and TRBJ2-7; 9 bases agree with TRBD1. In germline, CDR1 is SGHRS, CDR2 YFSETQ. This CDR3 comprises 16 residues. With V trimmed by 5 bases and J by 2 bases, 11 bases remained unmatched. This CDR3 is CASSGGRGTGTYEQYF. The CDR3 bases are TGCGCCAGCAGTGGGGGTAGGGGGACAGGGACCTACGAGCAGTACTTC. The full variable domain, with the rest looked up from reference TRBV5-1 and TRBJ2-7, is KAGVTQTPRYLIKTRGQQVTLSCSPISGHRSVSWYQQTPGQGLQFLFEYFSETQRNKGNFPGRFSGRQFSNSRSEMNVSTLELGDSALYLCASSGGRGTGTYEQYFGPGTRLTVT.

The rearrangement uses TRBV2 and TRBJ2-1; 10 bases are shared with TRBD1. Losses at the gene ends were 6 bases for V and 9 bases for J; bases not matched to a gene: 11. The germline V gene has CDR1 SNHLY and CDR2 FYNNEI. There are 15 residues in the CDR3. The CDR3 loop is CASSLDRGAPREQFF. In nucleotides, the CDR3 is TGTGCCAGCAGCTTGGACAGGGGGGCGCCCCGTGAGCAGTTCTTC. Variable domain in full (rest from reference TRBV2 and TRBJ2-1): EPEVTQTPSHQVTQMGQEVILRCVPISNHLYFYWYRQILGQKVEFLVSFYNNEISEKSEIFDDQFSVERPDGSNFTLKIRSTKLEDSAMYFCASSLDRGAPREQFFGPGTRLTVL.

The V call is TRBV5-1, the J call TRBJ2-4, with 7 bases identical to TRBD1. This CDR3 is built from 15 residues. Germline V gene lookup returns CDR1 SGHRS and CDR2 YFSETQ. Trimming cost V 1 base and J 6 bases; bases outside gene matches: 7. CDR3 protein: CASSLIQGNLNIQYF. The CDR3 nucleotides are TGCGCCAGCAGCTTGATACAGGGGAACCTAAACATTCAGTACTTC.

This chain joins TRBV24-1 and TRBJ1-2, with a tentative D call TRBD1 (5 bases). In germline, CDR1 is KGHDR, CDR2 SFDVKD. The CDR3 contains 14 residues. V lost 4 bases to trimming and J lost 8 bases, with 16 bases between them. CDR3 bases: TGTGCCACCAGTGACCCGACTGTTGGGGGGGGCTACACCTTC. It yields the protein CATSDPTVGGGYTF.

V usage is TRBV28 and J usage is TRBJ2-7, with TRBD1 identical over 7 bases. Germline CDR1 reads MDHEN; CDR2 reads SYDVKM. CDR3 length: 15 residues. Losses at the gene ends were 6 bases for V and 2 bases for J; bases not matched to a gene: 10. The CDR3 DNA reads as TGTGCCAGCAGACAACCGGGACAGATACCCTACGAGCAGTACTTC. Protein sequence: CASRQPGQIPYEQYF.

The table lists this clone with a count of one. The CDR3 nucleotides are TGTGCCAGCAGCCAAGGAGGGACTAGCGGGGGCCAAGAGACCCAGTACTTC. This gives the protein CASSQGGTSGGQETQYF. The V call is TRBV3-1 (or the pseudogene TRBV3-2), the J call TRBJ2-5, with TRBD2 identical over 14 bases. Germline loops: CDR1 LGHDT, CDR2 YNNKEL (reference sequence). Trimming removed 1 base from V and 1 base from J; junction bases left unmatched: 2. The CDR3 is made up of 17 amino acids.

V usage is TRBV7-9 and J usage is TRBJ1-5, with 9 positions matching TRBD1. Per germline, CDR1 SEHNR and CDR2 FQNEAQ (reference sequence). This CDR3 contains 15 residues. Trimming took 3 bases from V and 4 from J; bases not matched to a gene: 4. CDR3 DNA sequence: TGTGCCAGCAGCTTCTCGACAGGGGGAAATCAGCCCCAGCATTTT. Amino acids: CASSFSTGGNQPQHF.

The chain uses TRBV20-1 and TRBJ1-3; weak D call: TRBD1 (5 bases). Germline CDR1 and CDR2: DFQATT and SNEGSKA (reference sequence). Trimming removed 3 bases at V and 8 bases at J, with 20 bases between. The CDR3 has 15 amino acids. For the CDR3, the DNA is TGCAGTGCTAGTCGGGACTCTGATACTAGGGACACCATATATTTT. Its protein is CSASRDSDTRDTIYF.

The gene calls are TRBV27 and TRBJ2-5, with D uncertain. V was cut by 3 bases and J by 3 bases, with 17 bases left in between. CDR1 MNHEY and CDR2 SMNVEV come from the germline V gene (reference sequence). This CDR3 spans 16 amino acids. Written as DNA, the CDR3 is TGTGCCAGCAGTTTCGTAACGGAAGGCGGAAAAGAGACCCAGTACTTC. This sequence encodes CASSFVTEGGKETQYF.

This clone was detected only a few times. The V call is TRBV3-1 (or the pseudogene TRBV3-2), the J call TRBJ1-3, with D unclear. CDR1 LGHDT and CDR2 YNNKEL come from the germline V gene (reference sequence). Trimming removed 3 bases at V and 4 bases at J, with 16 bases between. The CDR3 loop spans 16 amino acids. CDR3 in amino acids: CASSQPPGNSGNTIYF. The CDR3 DNA sequence: TGTGCCAGCAGCCAGCCACCGGGAAATTCGGGAAACACCATATATTTT.

The rearrangement uses TRBV7-3 and TRBJ2-1, with no clear D. The CDR3 runs 13 residues. The germline gives CDR1 SGHTA, CDR2 FQGTGA. Between the trimmed V and J ends, which lost 2 bases and 7 bases, there was a span of 9 bases. This CDR3 reads CASSLQLKNEQFF. Written as DNA, the CDR3 is TGTGCCAGCAGCTTACAGTTAAAAAATGAGCAGTTCTTC.

The sample holds one count of this clone. V and J are TRBV25-1 and TRBJ1-4; no definite D call. V lost 2 bases, J lost 7 bases, and 14 bases lay in between. This CDR3 has 15 residues. Germline-derived CDR1 and CDR2 are MGHDK and SYGVNS. The CDR3 is CASSETRGVGEKLFF. In DNA, the CDR3 is TGTGCCAGCAGTGAAACCCGCGGAGTTGGTGAAAAACTGTTTTTT.

The chain employs TRBV9 and TRBJ2-2; 8 positions match TRBD1. Looked up from germline, CDR1 is SGDLS and CDR2 is YYNGEE. The trim removed 0 bases at V and 1 base at J, leaving 5 bases unmatched. CDR3 length equals 17 residues. CDR3 sequence reads: CASSVGSGTGNTGELFF. DNA of the CDR3: TGTGCCAGCAGCGTAGGCTCCGGGACAGGGAACACCGGGGAGCTGTTTTTT. Full variable domain (remainder filled in from reference TRBV9 and TRBJ2-2): DSGVTQTPKHLITATGQRVTLRCSPRSGDLSVYWYQQSLDQGLQFLIQYYNGEERAKGNILERFSAQQFPDLHSELNLSSLELGDSALYFCASSVGSGTGNTGELFFGEGSRLTVL.

This clone was observed once. This chain links TRBV12-3 or TRBV12-4 with TRBJ1-5, with no clear D. This CDR3 comprises 12 residues. The V gene lost 4 bases and the J gene lost 9 bases, with 10 bases spanning the gap. CDR3 in DNA: TGTGCCAGCAGTTCAGAGGAGGGGCCCCAGCATTTT. Translating it yields CASSSEEGPQHF.

The rearrangement links TRBV28 to TRBJ1-4; 7 bases map to TRBD1. V shed 2 bases and J 3 bases; nucleotides not matched to a gene: 6. CDR1 MDHEN and CDR2 SYDVKM come from the germline V gene. This CDR3 has 16 amino acids. In DNA, the CDR3 is TGTGCCAGCAGTTTACCAACAGGGGCGGCTAATGAAAAACTGTTTTTT. It translates to CASSLPTGAANEKLFF.

The V and J genes are TRBV10-3 and TRBJ2-2; unclear D gene. Germline V CDR1 and CDR2: ENHRY, SYGVKD. Trimming shortened V by 0 bases and J by 3 bases, and 8 bases separated the two germline ends. The CDR3 has 15 amino acids. The CDR3 DNA reads TGTGCCATCAGTGAGTCAAGCGCCCACACCGGGGAGCTGTTTTTT. Amino acid sequence: CAISESSAHTGELFF.

The CDR3 reads CASLSWTGNTEAFF. CDR3 in DNA: TGTGCCAGCCTTTCATGGACAGGGAACACTGAAGCTTTCTTT. The chain is built from TRBV27 and TRBJ1-1; the match to TRBD1 covers 7 bases. This CDR3 comprises 14 residues. In germline, CDR1 is MNHEY, CDR2 SMNVEV (reference sequence). J lost 1 base, V lost 8 bases, and 7 bases had no gene match.

This clone came up once. This chain joins TRBV11-2 and TRBJ2-6; 8 positions agree with TRBD1. This CDR3 contains 19 residues. V was pared by 2 bases and J by 0 bases, with 9 bases of the junction left unmatched. In germline, CDR1 is SGHAT, CDR2 FQNNGV. The CDR3 DNA sequence: TGTGCCAGCAGCTTATCCTCCGGGACAGGAAACTCTGGGGCCAACGTCCTGACTTTC. It is translated as CASSLSSGTGNSGANVLTF.

On this clone itself: This specimen includes other DNA sequences encoding the same CDR3. This chain uses TRBV7-9 with TRBJ1-2; 10 bases match TRBD1. The CDR3 sequence is 14 residues long. Germline CDR1 reads SEHNR; CDR2 reads FQNEAQ (reference sequence). Losses at the gene ends were 6 bases for V and 3 bases for J; bases not matched to a gene: 4. CDR3 in amino acids: CASRPGTGDYGYTF. As DNA, the CDR3 is TGTGCCAGCAGGCCAGGGACAGGGGACTATGGCTACACCTTC.

The V gene is TRBV19, the J gene TRBJ2-2; 8 bases align to TRBD1. The junction had 7 bases not matched to a gene; V was cut back by 6 bases and J by 4 bases. The CDR3 is 15 residues long. Germline V CDR1 and CDR2: LNHDA, SQIVND (reference sequence). This CDR3 reads CASSTTGVFTGELFF. CDR3 nucleotide sequence: TGTGCCAGTAGCACGACAGGGGTTTTCACCGGGGAGCTGTTTTTT.

The gene calls are TRBV5-1 and TRBJ2-7; 8 nucleotides match TRBD1. J lost 3 bases, V lost 4 bases, and 9 bases had no gene match. Germline lookup yields CDR1 SGHRS and CDR2 YFSETQ. CDR3 length: 15 residues. The CDR3 sequence is CASSPRSGGVYEQYF. CDR3 nucleotides: TGCGCCAGCAGCCCTAGGTCAGGGGGCGTCTACGAGCAGTACTTC.